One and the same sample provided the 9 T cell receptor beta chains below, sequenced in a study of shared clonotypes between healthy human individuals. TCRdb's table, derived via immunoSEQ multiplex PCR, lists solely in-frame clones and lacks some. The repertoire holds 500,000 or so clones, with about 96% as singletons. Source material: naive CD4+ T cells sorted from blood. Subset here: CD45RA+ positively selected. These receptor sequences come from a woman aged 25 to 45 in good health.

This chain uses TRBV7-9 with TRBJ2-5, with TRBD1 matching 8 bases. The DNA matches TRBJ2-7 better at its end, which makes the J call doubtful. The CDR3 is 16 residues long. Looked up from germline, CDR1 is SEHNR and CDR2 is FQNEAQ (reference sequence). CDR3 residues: CASSPGWTGSTYEQYF. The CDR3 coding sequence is TGTGCCAGCAGCCCAGGTTGGACAGGGTCTACCTACGAGCAGTACTTC.

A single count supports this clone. The CDR3 protein is CASSYQGSGNYGYTF. Here the CDR3 DNA reads TGTGCCAGCAGTTACCAGGGATCGGGGAACTATGGCTACACCTTC. The chain is built from TRBV6-5 and TRBJ1-2; perhaps TRBD1 as D (5 bases). The CDR3 has 15 residues. Germline V lookup: CDR1 MNHEY, CDR2 SVGAGI. The V and J ends lost 2 bases and 2 bases respectively, with 12 bases between them.

The CDR3 DNA reads TGCAGCGGTCGGACTAGCGGTAGCACAGATACGCAGTATTTT. This gives the protein CSGRTSGSTDTQYF. The rearrangement uses TRBV29-1 and TRBJ2-3; 10 bases map to TRBD2. The germline V gene encodes CDR1 SQVTM and CDR2 ANQGSEA. V was pared by 7 bases and J by 0 bases, with 4 bases of the junction left unmatched. The CDR3 loop spans 14 amino acids.

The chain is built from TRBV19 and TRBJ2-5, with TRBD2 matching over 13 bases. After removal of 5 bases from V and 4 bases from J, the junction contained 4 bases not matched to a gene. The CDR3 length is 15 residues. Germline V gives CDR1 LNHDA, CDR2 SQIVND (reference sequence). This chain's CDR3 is CASSAGTSGTETQYF. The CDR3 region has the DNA TGTGCCAGTAGTGCCGGGACTAGCGGGACAGAGACCCAGTACTTC.

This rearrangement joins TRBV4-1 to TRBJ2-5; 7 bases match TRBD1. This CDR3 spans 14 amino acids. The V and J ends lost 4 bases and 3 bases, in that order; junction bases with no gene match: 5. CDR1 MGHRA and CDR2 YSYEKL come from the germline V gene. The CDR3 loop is CASSRPGQKETQYF. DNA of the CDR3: TGCGCCAGCAGCCGACCGGGACAGAAAGAGACCCAGTACTTC.

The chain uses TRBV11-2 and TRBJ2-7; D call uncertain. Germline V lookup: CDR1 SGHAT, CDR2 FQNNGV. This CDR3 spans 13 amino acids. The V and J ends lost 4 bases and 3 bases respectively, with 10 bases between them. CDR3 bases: TGTGCCAGCAGCTCACCCAAAAACTACGAGCAGTACTTC. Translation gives CASSSPKNYEQYF.

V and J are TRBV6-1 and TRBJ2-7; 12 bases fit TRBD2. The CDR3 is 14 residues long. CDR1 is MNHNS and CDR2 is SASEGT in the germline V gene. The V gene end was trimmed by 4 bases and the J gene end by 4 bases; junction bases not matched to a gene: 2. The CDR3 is CASSVTSGSYEQYF. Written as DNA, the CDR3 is TGTGCCAGCAGTGTGACTAGCGGGAGTTACGAGCAGTACTTC.

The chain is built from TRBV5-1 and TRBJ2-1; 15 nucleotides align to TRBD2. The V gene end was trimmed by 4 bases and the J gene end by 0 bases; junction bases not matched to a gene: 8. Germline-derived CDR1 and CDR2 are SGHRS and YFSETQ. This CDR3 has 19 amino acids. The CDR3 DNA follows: TGCGCCAGCAGCCCAAACGGACTAGCGGGAGGGGACTCCTACAATGAGCAGTTCTTC. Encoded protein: CASSPNGLAGGDSYNEQFF.

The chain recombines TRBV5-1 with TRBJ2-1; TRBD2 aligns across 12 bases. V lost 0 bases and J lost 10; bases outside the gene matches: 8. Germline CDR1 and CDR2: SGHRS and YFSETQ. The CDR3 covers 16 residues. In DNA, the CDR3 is TGCGCCAGCAGCTTGGAAGGACTAGCGGGATGGCGGGAGCAGTTCTTC. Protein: CASSLEGLAGWREQFF.